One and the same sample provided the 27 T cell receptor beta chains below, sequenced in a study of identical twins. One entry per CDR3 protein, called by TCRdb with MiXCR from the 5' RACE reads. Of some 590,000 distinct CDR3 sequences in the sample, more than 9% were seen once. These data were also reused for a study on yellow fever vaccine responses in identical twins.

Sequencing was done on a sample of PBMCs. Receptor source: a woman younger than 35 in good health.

CDR3 region: CASSIATGQGFLEQYF. CDR3 coding DNA: TGTGCCAGTAGTATAGCGACGGGACAGGGATTCTTGGAGCAGTACTTC. The chain couples TRBV19 to TRBJ2-7; TRBD1 aligns across 9 bases. Losses at the gene ends were 1 base for V and 7 bases for J; bases not matched to a gene: 11. The germline V gene has CDR1 LNHDA and CDR2 SQIVND (reference sequence). The CDR3 is 16 residues long.

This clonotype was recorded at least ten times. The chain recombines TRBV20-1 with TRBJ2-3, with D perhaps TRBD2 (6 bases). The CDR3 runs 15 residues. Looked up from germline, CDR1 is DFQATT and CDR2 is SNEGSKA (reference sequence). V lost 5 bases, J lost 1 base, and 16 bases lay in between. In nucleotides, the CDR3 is TGCAGTGCTGACGTAGCGGCAACTGGCACAGATACGCAGTATTTT. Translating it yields CSADVAATGTDTQYF.

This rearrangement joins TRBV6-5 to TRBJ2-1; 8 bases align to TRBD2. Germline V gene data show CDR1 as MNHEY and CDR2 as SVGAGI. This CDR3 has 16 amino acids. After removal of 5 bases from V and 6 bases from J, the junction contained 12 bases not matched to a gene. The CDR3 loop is CASSHNGGATVNEQFF. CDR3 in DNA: TGTGCCAGCAGTCACAACGGGGGGGCAACAGTCAATGAGCAGTTCTTC.

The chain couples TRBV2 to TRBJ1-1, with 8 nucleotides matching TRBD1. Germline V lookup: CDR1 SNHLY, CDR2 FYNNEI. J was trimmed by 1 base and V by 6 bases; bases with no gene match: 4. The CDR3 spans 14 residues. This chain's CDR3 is CASRGTGENTEAFF. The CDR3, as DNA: TGTGCCAGCAGGGGGACAGGAGAGAACACTGAAGCTTTCTTT.

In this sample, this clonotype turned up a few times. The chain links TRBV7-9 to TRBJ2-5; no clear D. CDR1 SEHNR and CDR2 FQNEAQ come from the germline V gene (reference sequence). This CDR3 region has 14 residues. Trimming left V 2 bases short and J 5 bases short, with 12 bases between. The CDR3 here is CASSLKSNLETQYF. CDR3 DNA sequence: TGTGCCAGCAGCTTAAAATCCAATCTGGAGACCCAGTACTTC.

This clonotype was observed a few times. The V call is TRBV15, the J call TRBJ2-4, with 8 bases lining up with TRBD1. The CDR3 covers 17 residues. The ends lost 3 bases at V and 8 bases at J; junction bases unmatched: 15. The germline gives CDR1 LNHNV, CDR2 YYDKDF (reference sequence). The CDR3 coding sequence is TGTGCCACCAGCAGCATTCAGGGGGCGCGGGTATGGGACATTCAGTACTTC. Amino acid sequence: CATSSIQGARVWDIQYF.

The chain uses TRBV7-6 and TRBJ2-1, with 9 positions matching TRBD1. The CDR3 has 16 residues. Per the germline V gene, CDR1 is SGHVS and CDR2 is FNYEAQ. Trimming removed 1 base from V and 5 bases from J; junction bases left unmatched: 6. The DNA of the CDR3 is TGTGCCAGCAGCTTAGTCCCGGGACAGGGCGACAATGAGCAGTTCTTC. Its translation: CASSLVPGQGDNEQFF.

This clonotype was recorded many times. CDR3 region: CASSPPASDPYNEQFF. The CDR3 nucleotides read TGTGCCAGCAGTCCCCCAGCTAGCGACCCCTACAATGAGCAGTTCTTC. The rearrangement uses TRBV7-9 and TRBJ2-1; D is possibly TRBD2 (6 bases). The germline gives CDR1 SEHNR, CDR2 FQNEAQ (reference sequence). V gave up 6 bases and J gave up 2 bases, with 17 bases separating them. There are 16 residues in the CDR3. Full variable domain (outside the CDR3, taken from reference TRBV7-9 and TRBJ2-1): DTGVSQNPRHKITKRGQNVTFRCDPISEHNRLYWYRQTLGQGPEFLTYFQNEAQLEKSRLLSDRFSAERPKGSFSTLEIQRTEQGDSAMYLCASSPPASDPYNEQFFGPGTRLTVL.

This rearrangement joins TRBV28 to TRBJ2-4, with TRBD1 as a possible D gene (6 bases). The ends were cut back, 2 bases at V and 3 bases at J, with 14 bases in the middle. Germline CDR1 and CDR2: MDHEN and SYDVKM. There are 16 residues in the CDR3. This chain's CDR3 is CASSLVSVGGKNIQYF. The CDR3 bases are TGTGCCAGCAGTTTAGTTTCGGTAGGGGGCAAAAACATTCAGTACTTC.

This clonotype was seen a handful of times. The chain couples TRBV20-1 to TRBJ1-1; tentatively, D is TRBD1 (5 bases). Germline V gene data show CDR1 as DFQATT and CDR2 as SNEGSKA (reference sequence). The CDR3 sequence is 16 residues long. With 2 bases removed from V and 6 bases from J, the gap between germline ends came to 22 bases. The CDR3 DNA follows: TGCAGTGCTAGAAAGGGGTCGCCAGATGCGGGGGCTGAAGCTTTCTTT. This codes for CSARKGSPDAGAEAFF.

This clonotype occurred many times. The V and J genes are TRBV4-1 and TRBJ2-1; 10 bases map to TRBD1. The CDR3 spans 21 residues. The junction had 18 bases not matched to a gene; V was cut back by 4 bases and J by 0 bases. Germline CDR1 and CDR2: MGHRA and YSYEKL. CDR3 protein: CASSLSGTGDKAGLSYNEQFF. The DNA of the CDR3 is TGCGCCAGCAGCCTTTCCGGGACAGGGGATAAAGCGGGCCTCTCCTACAATGAGCAGTTCTTC.

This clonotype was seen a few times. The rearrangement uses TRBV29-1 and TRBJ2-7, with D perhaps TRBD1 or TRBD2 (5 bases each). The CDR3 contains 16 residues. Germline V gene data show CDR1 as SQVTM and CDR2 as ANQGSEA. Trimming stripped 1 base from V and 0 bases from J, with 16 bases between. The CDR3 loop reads CSVEGSRDGSSYEQYF. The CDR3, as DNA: TGCAGCGTTGAAGGGTCTCGGGACGGCAGCTCCTACGAGCAGTACTTC.

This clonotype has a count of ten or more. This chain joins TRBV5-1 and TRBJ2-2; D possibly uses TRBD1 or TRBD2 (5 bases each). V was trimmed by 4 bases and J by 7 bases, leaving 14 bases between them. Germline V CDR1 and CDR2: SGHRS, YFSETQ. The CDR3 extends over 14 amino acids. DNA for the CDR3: TGCGCCAGCAGCACATCCCTGGGGGACGGGGAGCTGTTTTTT. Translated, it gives CASSTSLGDGELFF.

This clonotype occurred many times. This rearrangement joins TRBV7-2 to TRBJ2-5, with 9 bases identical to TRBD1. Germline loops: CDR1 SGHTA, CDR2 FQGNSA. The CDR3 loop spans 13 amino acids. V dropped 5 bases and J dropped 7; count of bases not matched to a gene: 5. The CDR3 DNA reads TGTGCCAGCAGCCGGGACAGGGAGAGGACCCAGTACTTC. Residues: CASSRDRERTQYF.

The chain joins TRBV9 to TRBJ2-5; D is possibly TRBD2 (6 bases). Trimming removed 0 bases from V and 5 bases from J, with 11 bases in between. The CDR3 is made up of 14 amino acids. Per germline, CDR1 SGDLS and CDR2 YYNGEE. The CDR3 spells CASSVALAGETQYF. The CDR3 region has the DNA TGTGCCAGCAGCGTAGCACTAGCCGGGGAGACCCAGTACTTC.

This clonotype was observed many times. In DNA, the CDR3 is TGTGCCAGCAGCCAGAAGCCCGGGACAGGGGGCTTAGGCACCGGGGAGCTGTTTTTT. This encodes CASSQKPGTGGLGTGELFF. V usage is TRBV4-2 and J usage is TRBJ2-2; 12 bases are shared with TRBD1. Germline V gene lookup returns CDR1 LGHNA and CDR2 YNFKEQ. The length of the CDR3 is 19 residues. V lost 3 bases and J lost 4; bases outside the gene matches: 12.

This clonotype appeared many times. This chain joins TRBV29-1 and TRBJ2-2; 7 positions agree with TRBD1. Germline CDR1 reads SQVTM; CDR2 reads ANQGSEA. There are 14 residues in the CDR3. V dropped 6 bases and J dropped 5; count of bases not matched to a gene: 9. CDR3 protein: CSVPRDSNTGELFF. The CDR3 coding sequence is TGCAGCGTACCTAGGGACAGTAATACCGGGGAGCTGTTTTTT.

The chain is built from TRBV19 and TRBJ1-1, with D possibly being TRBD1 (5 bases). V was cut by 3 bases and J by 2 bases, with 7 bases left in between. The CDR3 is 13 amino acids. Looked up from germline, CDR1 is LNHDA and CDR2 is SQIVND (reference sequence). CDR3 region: CASSIDRNTEAFF. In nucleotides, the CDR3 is TGTGCCAGTAGTATTGACAGAAACACTGAAGCTTTCTTT.

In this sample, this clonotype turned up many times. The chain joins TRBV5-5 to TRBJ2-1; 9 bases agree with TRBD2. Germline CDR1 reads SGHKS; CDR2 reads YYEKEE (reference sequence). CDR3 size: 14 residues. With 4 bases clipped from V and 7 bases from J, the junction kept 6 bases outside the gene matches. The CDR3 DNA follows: TGTGCCAGCAGCACCATAGCGGGAGTGAATGAGCAGTTCTTC. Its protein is CASSTIAGVNEQFF.

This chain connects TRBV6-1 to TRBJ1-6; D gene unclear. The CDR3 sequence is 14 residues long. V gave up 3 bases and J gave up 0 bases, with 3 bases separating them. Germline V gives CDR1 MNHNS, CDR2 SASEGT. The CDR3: CASSESSYNSPLHF. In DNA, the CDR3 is TGTGCCAGCAGTGAGAGCTCCTATAATTCACCCCTCCACTTT.

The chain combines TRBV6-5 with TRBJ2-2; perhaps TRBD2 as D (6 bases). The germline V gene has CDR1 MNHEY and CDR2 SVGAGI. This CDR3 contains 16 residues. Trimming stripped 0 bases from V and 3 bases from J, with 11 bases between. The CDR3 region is CASSYSRASDTGELFF. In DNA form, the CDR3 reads TGTGCCAGCAGTTACTCGAGGGCTAGCGACACCGGGGAGCTGTTTTTT.

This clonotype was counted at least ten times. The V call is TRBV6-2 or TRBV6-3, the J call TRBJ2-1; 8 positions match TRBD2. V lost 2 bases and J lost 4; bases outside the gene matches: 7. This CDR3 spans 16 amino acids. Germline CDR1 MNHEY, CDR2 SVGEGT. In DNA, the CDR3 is TGTGCCAGCAGTTACCCCCGCGGGAGGTTTTACAATGAGCAGTTCTTC. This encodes CASSYPRGRFYNEQFF.

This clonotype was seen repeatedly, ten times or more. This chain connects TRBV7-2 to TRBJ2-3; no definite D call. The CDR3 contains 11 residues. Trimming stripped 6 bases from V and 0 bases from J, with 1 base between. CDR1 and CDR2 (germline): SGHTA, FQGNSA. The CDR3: CASRSTDTQYF. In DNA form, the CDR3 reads TGTGCCAGCAGAAGCACAGATACGCAGTATTTT. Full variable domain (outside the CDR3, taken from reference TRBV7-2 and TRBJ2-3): GAGVSQSPSNKVTEKGKDVELRCDPISGHTALYWYRQSLGQGLEFLIYFQGNSAPDKSGLPSDRFSAERTGGSVSTLTIQRTQQEDSAVYLCASRSTDTQYFGPGTRLTVL.

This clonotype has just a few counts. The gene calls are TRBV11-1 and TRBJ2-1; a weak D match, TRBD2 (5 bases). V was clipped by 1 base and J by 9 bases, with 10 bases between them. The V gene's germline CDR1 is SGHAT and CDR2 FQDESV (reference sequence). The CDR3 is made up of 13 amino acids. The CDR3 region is CASSLEAEGEQFF. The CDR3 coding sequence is TGTGCCAGCAGCTTAGAGGCAGAGGGTGAGCAGTTCTTC.

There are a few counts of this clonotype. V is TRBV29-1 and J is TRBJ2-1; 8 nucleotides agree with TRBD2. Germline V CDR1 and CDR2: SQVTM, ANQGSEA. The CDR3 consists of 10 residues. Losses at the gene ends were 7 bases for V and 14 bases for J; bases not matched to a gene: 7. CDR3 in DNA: TGCAGCGCCCAACTAGCGGACGAGTTCTTC. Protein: CSAQLADEFF.

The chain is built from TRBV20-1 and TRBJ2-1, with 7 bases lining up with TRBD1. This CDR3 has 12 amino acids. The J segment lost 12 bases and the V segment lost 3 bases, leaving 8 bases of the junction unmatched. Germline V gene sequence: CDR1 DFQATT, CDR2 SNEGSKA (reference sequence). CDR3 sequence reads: CSASLTTGRQFF. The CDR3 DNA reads TGCAGTGCTAGCCTCACGACAGGGCGGCAGTTCTTC.

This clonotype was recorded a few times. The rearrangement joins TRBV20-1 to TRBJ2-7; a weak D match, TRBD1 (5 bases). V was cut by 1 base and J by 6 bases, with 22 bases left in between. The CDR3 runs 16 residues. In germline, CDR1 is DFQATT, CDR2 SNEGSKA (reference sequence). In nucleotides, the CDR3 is TGCAGTGCTAGAGGTTCGTGGACACGGACCTCCGGCGAGCAGTACTTC. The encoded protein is CSARGSWTRTSGEQYF.